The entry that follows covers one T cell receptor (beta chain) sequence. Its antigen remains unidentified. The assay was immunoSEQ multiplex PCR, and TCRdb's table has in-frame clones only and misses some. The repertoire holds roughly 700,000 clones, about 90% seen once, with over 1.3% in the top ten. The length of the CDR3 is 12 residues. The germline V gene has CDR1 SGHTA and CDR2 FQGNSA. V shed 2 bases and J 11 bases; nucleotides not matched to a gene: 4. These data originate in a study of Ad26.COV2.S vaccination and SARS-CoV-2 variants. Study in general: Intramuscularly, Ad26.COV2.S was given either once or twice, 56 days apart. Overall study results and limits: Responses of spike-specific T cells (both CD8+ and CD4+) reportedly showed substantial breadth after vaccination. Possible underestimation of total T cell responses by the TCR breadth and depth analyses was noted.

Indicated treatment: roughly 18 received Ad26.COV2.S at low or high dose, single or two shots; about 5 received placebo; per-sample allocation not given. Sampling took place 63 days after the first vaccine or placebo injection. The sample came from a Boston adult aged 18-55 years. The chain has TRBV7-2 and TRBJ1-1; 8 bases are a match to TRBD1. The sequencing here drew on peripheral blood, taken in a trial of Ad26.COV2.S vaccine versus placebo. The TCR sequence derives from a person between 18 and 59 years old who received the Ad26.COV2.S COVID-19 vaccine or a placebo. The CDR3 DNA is TGTGCCAGCAGCTTACAGGGGGCAGAGGCTTTCTTT. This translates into CASSLQGAEAFF.